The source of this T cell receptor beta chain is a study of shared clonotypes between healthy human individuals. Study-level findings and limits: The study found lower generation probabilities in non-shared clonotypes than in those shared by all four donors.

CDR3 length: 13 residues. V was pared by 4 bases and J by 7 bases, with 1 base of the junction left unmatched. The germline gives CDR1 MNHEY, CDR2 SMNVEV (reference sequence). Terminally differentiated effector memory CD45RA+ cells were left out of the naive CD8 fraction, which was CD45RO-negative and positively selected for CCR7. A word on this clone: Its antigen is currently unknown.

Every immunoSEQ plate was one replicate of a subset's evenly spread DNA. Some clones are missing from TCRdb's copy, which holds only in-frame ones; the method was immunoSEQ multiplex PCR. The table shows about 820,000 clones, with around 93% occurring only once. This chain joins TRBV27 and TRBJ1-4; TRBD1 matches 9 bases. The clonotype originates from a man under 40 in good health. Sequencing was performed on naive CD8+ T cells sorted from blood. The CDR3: CASSSTGGEKLFF. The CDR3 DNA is TGTGCCAGCAGTTCGACAGGGGGTGAAAAACTGTTTTTT.